These 28 T cell receptor beta chains came from one sample sequenced in a study of pediatric ulcerative colitis. Produced via immunoSEQ multiplex PCR; TCRdb's table is partial and in-frame only. The table shows about 20,000 clones, with 70% to 85% occurring only once. Rectal tissue came from one to two pinch biopsies taken at colonoscopy. The sample consisted of gut tissue. These receptor sequences come from a boy aged 5-17 years with moderate ulcerative colitis.

The table lists this clone with a few counts. The rearrangement joins TRBV7-2 to TRBJ1-3; 7 positions match TRBD1. The CDR3 extends over 15 amino acids. J gave up 0 bases and V 3 bases, and 2 bases lay outside the gene matches. Germline V gives CDR1 SGHTA, CDR2 FQGNSA. This chain's CDR3 is CASSFGTASGNTIYF. Written as DNA, the CDR3 is TGTGCCAGCAGCTTTGGGACAGCCTCTGGAAACACCATATATTTT.

This chain links TRBV5-1 with TRBJ2-4; weak D call: TRBD2 (5 bases). The germline V gene encodes CDR1 SGHRS and CDR2 YFSETQ. The CDR3 is 19 amino acids. The V end lost 0 bases, the J end lost 0 bases, and 19 bases lay between the germline ends. The CDR3 sequence: CASSLDGPGLAVAKNIQYF. In nucleotides, the CDR3 is TGCGCCAGCAGCTTGGACGGTCCCGGACTTGCAGTAGCCAAAAACATTCAGTACTTC. Drawing the rest from reference TRBV5-1 and TRBJ2-4, the complete variable domain is KAGVTQTPRYLIKTRGQQVTLSCSPISGHRSVSWYQQTPGQGLQFLFEYFSETQRNKGNFPGRFSGRQFSNSRSEMNVSTLELGDSALYLCASSLDGPGLAVAKNIQYFGAGTRLSVL.

The chain recombines TRBV5-6 with TRBJ1-3, with D unresolved. In germline, CDR1 is SGHDT, CDR2 YYEEEE. This CDR3 is built from 12 residues. The ends were cut back, 3 bases at V and 3 bases at J, with 4 bases in the middle. CDR3 nucleotide sequence: TGTGCCAGCAGCTCATATGGAAACACCATATATTTT. Amino acid sequence: CASSSYGNTIYF.

The sample holds a few counts of this clone. V usage is TRBV6-4 and J usage is TRBJ2-6; maybe TRBD2 (5 bases). The CDR3 has 16 amino acids. Germline V gene data show CDR1 as MRHNA and CDR2 as SNTAGT. The germline V and J ends were trimmed by 0 bases and 1 base, with 7 bases remaining between them. CDR3 DNA: TGTGCCAGCAGTGACTCTCCGGGGTCTGGGGCCAACGTCCTGACTTTC. It codes for CASSDSPGSGANVLTF.

V gene TRBV9 combines with J gene TRBJ2-5; the match to TRBD2 covers 9 bases. Germline V lookup: CDR1 SGDLS, CDR2 YYNGEE. J was trimmed by 5 bases and V by 1 base; bases with no gene match: 6. The CDR3 has 15 residues. The CDR3 here is CASSVNSGGVETQYF. As DNA, the CDR3 is TGTGCCAGCAGCGTAAATAGCGGGGGCGTCGAGACCCAGTACTTC.

V usage is TRBV11-1 and J usage is TRBJ2-2; D remains unclear. The CDR3 sequence is 11 residues long. V lost 0 bases and J 7 bases, leaving 0 bases between the germline ends. Looked up from germline, CDR1 is SGHAT and CDR2 is FQDESV (reference sequence). This CDR3 is CASSLAGELFF. CDR3 nucleotides: TGTGCCAGCAGCTTAGCCGGGGAGCTGTTTTTT. The variable domain in full, completed from reference TRBV11-1 and TRBJ2-2, reads EAEVAQSPRYKITEKSQAVAFWCDPISGHATLYWYRQILGQGPELLVQFQDESVVDDSQLPKDRFSAERLKGVDSTLKIQPAELGDSAMYLCASSLAGELFFGEGSRLTVL.

The V gene is TRBV6-6, the J gene TRBJ1-2, with TRBD1 matching 8 bases. Germline CDR1 and CDR2: MNHNY and SVGAGI (reference sequence). V lost 6 bases, J lost 7 bases, and 16 bases stayed unmatched. This CDR3 is built from 16 residues. The CDR3 loop is CASSQPRNQGAIGYTF. CDR3 coding DNA: TGTGCCAGCAGCCAGCCCAGGAACCAGGGGGCAATTGGCTACACCTTC.

The chain joins TRBV5-1 to TRBJ2-1; the match to TRBD2 covers 9 bases. V was clipped by 2 bases and J by 6 bases; unmatched bases: 6. CDR1 SGHRS and CDR2 YFSETQ come from the germline V gene. This CDR3 is 15 amino acids long. The CDR3 is CASSFSGGSPNEQFF. In DNA form, the CDR3 reads TGCGCCAGCAGCTTTAGCGGGGGATCCCCCAATGAGCAGTTCTTC.

The chain joins TRBV28 to TRBJ1-5; D ambiguous. This CDR3 is built from 13 residues. The V and J ends lost 5 bases and 2 bases respectively, with 7 bases between them. The V gene's germline CDR1 is MDHEN and CDR2 SYDVKM. This CDR3 is CASSLVGNQPQHF. Written as DNA, the CDR3 is TGTGCCAGCAGTCTTGTGGGCAATCAGCCCCAGCATTTT.

This rearrangement joins TRBV30 to TRBJ1-5, with D hard to call. Per germline, CDR1 GTSNPN and CDR2 SVGIG (reference sequence). V was shortened by 1 base and J by 10 bases, with 14 bases between the two germline ends. The CDR3 covers 13 residues. CDR3 in amino acids: CAWSEEGDRPQHF. The CDR3 coding sequence is TGTGCCTGGAGTGAGGAGGGAGATCGACCCCAGCATTTT.

This clone was seen only a few times. The gene calls are TRBV10-3 and TRBJ1-3, with 8 bases matching TRBD1. After removal of 11 bases from V and 3 bases from J, the junction contained 9 bases not matched to a gene. Per germline, CDR1 ENHRY and CDR2 SYGVKD. The CDR3 runs to 14 residues. Here the CDR3 reads CASGQGVDGNTIYF. The CDR3 DNA follows: TGTGCCTCTGGACAGGGAGTGGATGGAAACACCATATATTTT.

V gene TRBV9 combines with J gene TRBJ2-1; a possible D gene is TRBD2 (5 bases). V shed 0 bases and J shed 6 bases, with 16 bases lying between them. This CDR3 spans 16 amino acids. Germline V gene lookup returns CDR1 SGDLS and CDR2 YYNGEE. CDR3 in amino acids: CASSVAGSSSGNEQFF. The CDR3 DNA reads TGTGCCAGCAGCGTAGCGGGATCCTCGTCGGGCAATGAGCAGTTCTTC.

The J gene is TRBJ2-1, the V gene TRBV7-3, with 13 bases identical to TRBD2. Trimming took 5 bases from V and 8 from J; bases not matched to a gene: 6. CDR3 length equals 15 residues. From germline, CDR1 is SGHTA and CDR2 FQGTGA. Written as DNA, the CDR3 is TGTGCCAGCAGCCCCGGGACTAGCGGGATTGATGAGCAGTTCTTC. Translating gives CASSPGTSGIDEQFF.

This rearrangement joins TRBV14 to TRBJ2-1; D is uncertain. V shed 2 bases and J shed 0 bases, with 11 bases lying between them. Germline CDR1 is SGHDN and CDR2 is FVKESK. This CDR3 is 16 amino acids long. The CDR3 bases are TGTGCCAGCAGCCAATTGCTACTGAGCTCCTACAATGAGCAGTTCTTC. It encodes CASSQLLLSSYNEQFF.

This clone occurred a few times. This chain joins TRBV19 and TRBJ1-5; D perhaps matches TRBD1 (5 bases). The germline V and J ends were trimmed by 0 bases and 7 bases, with 16 bases remaining between them. Germline-derived CDR1 and CDR2 are LNHDA and SQIVND (reference sequence). The CDR3 has 16 residues. CDR3 DNA sequence: TGTGCCAGTAGTATAGATCTCCAGGCAGGGAGACAGCCCCAGCATTTT. This sequence encodes CASSIDLQAGRQPQHF.

This sequence joins TRBV2 and TRBJ1-3; unclear D gene. Germline CDR1 is SNHLY and CDR2 is FYNNEI. CDR3 size: 16 residues. V was cut by 4 bases and J by 0 bases, with 13 bases left in between. CDR3 in DNA: TGTGCCAGCAGTGTCCCGGGTCTCAACTCTGGAAACACCATATATTTT. Its translation is CASSVPGLNSGNTIYF. The full variable domain, completed using reference TRBV2 and TRBJ1-3, is EPEVTQTPSHQVTQMGQEVILRCVPISNHLYFYWYRQILGQKVEFLVSFYNNEISEKSEIFDDQFSVERPDGSNFTLKIRSTKLEDSAMYFCASSVPGLNSGNTIYFGEGSWLTVV.

This sequence joins TRBV15 and TRBJ1-3; D is possibly TRBD1 (6 bases). CDR3 length equals 15 residues. The V and J ends lost 1 base and 2 bases respectively, with 9 bases between them. Germline lookup yields CDR1 LNHNV and CDR2 YYDKDF (reference sequence). DNA of the CDR3: TGTGCCACCAGCAGAGCCCCAGGGGCTGGAAACACCATATATTTT. Translated, it gives CATSRAPGAGNTIYF.

This clone was picked up one time. The genes are TRBV5-1 and TRBJ2-1; D call uncertain. This CDR3 spans 17 amino acids. CDR1 is SGHRS, CDR2 YFSETQ, per germline. The V end was cut by 2 bases, the J end by 6 bases, with 21 bases between. The CDR3 loop reads CASSLARALRSGNEQFF. CDR3 DNA sequence: TGCGCCAGCAGCTTAGCTCGGGCTCTCCGGTCGGGCAATGAGCAGTTCTTC.

This clone was detected a few times. The rearrangement joins TRBV30 to TRBJ1-2; 7 positions match TRBD1. The CDR3 contains 15 residues. V gave up 3 bases and J gave up 7 bases; unmatched junction bases: 14. Germline lookup yields CDR1 GTSNPN and CDR2 SVGIG (reference sequence). The CDR3 DNA reads as TGTGCCTGGAGCCGGCGTACAGGGGAAAAAGGTGGCTACACCTTC. It is translated as CAWSRRTGEKGGYTF.

J is TRBJ2-6 and V is TRBV5-1; D unclear. The CDR3 length is 15 residues. The V and J ends lost 6 bases and 1 base respectively, with 11 bases between them. Germline V gene data show CDR1 as SGHRS and CDR2 as YFSETQ. The CDR3 DNA is TGCGCCAGCACCCACGTGGTTTCTGGGGCCAACGTCCTGACTTTC. This codes for CASTHVVSGANVLTF.

The sample holds a few counts of this clone. The chain couples TRBV6-5 to TRBJ1-6, with 7 positions matching TRBD1. The CDR3 consists of 13 residues. The V gene end was trimmed by 7 bases and the J gene end by 14 bases; junction bases not matched to a gene: 11. Per the germline V gene, CDR1 is MNHEY and CDR2 is SVGAGI. Written as DNA, the CDR3 is TGTGCCAGCATCGACCCAGGGGGAAGCGCCCTCCACTTT. This encodes CASIDPGGSALHF.

This clone has more than one count but fewer than ten. At the DNA level, this CDR3 is encoded by other sequences in the same sample as well. This chain joins TRBV2 and TRBJ1-5; no firm D call. CDR1 is SNHLY, CDR2 FYNNEI, per germline. The CDR3 is made up of 15 amino acids. The V end lost 1 base, the J end lost 4 bases, and 11 bases lay between the germline ends. The CDR3 sequence is CASSEVIGKNQPQHF. The CDR3 bases are TGTGCCAGCAGTGAAGTTATAGGGAAGAATCAGCCCCAGCATTTT.

CDR3 in DNA: TGTGCCAGCAGCTTAGATAGGTCCCAGCGGGGGGGACTCTCCTACGAGCAGTACTTC. It is translated as CASSLDRSQRGGLSYEQYF. The chain recombines TRBV11-2 with TRBJ2-7; 10 nucleotides align to TRBD2. CDR3 length: 19 residues. CDR1 and CDR2 from the germline V gene are SGHAT and FQNNGV. The ends lost 0 bases at V and 0 bases at J; junction bases unmatched: 11.

The chain carries TRBV6-1 and TRBJ1-2; D is unclear. The CDR3 totals 14 residues. V lost 5 bases to trimming and J lost 2 bases, with 12 bases between them. From germline, CDR1 is MNHNS and CDR2 SASEGT. The CDR3 sequence: CASSHTTGNYGYTF. CDR3 nucleotides: TGTGCCAGCAGTCATACCACGGGGAACTATGGCTACACCTTC.

This clone was observed a single time. The chain is built from TRBV19 and TRBJ2-1, with D unclear. The V and J ends lost 6 bases and 4 bases respectively, with 7 bases between them. CDR3 length: 12 amino acids. Germline CDR1 and CDR2: LNHDA and SQIVND (reference sequence). The CDR3 nucleotides read TGTGCCAGTAGCGCCTGGTACAATGAGCAGTTCTTC. Protein sequence: CASSAWYNEQFF.

V and J are TRBV19 and TRBJ2-1; 7 nucleotides align to TRBD2. J lost 4 bases, V lost 2 bases, and 8 bases had no gene match. The CDR3 has 16 residues. The germline gives CDR1 LNHDA, CDR2 SQIVND (reference sequence). The CDR3, as DNA: TGTGCCAGTAGTATAAACTGGCTAGCGGAATACAATGAGCAGTTCTTC. It specifies CASSINWLAEYNEQFF.

V usage is TRBV20-1 and J usage is TRBJ2-1; D gene unclear. The V gene's germline CDR1 is DFQATT and CDR2 SNEGSKA (reference sequence). The CDR3 is 11 residues long. Trimming removed 3 bases from V and 8 bases from J, with 8 bases in between. CDR3 region: CSARDVDEQFF. Here the CDR3 DNA reads TGCAGTGCTAGGGATGTGGATGAGCAGTTCTTC.

The J gene is TRBJ1-2, the V gene TRBV27; D not resolved. The CDR3 has 13 residues. Trimming removed 0 bases from V and 6 bases from J, with 8 bases in between. The germline CDR1 and CDR2 sequences are MNHEY and SMNVEV (reference sequence). CDR3 protein: CASSLSRRDGYTF. DNA for the CDR3: TGTGCCAGCAGTTTATCGCGGAGGGATGGCTACACCTTC.